This TCR beta chain is drawn from a study of PD-L1 blockade in urothelial cancer. Turning to the study itself: Across blood samples, T cells had a median count of approximately 140,000.

For this clone: Its antigen is not identified.

Documented time point: peripheral blood 6 weeks after treatment start. The investigators introduced synthetic TCR analog templates into each PCR as spikes. Sequencing was performed with immunoSEQ multiplex PCR; in TCRdb, only in-frame clones are kept and a portion is missing. The sample lists tens of thousands of clones; around 80% were seen once. Germline V gene sequence: CDR1 SEHNR, CDR2 FQNEAQ (reference sequence). Trimming removed 3 bases from V and 3 bases from J; junction bases left unmatched: 13. This CDR3 comprises 18 residues. Study-wide points: When measured at 3 weeks, tumor-associated blood clones expanded more in durable-benefit patients.

The chain links TRBV7-9 to TRBJ2-1, with TRBD1 matching over 8 bases. Sequenced material: PBMCs, taken around atezolizumab (anti-PD-L1) treatment. The origin of this receptor is a man in his 70s with urothelial cancer. For the CDR3, the DNA is TGTGCCAGCAGCTTCCGAGATGGGCAGGGACAGGACTACAATGAGCAGTTCTTC. It translates to CASSFRDGQGQDYNEQFF.